This T cell receptor beta chain came from a study of beta chain features in type 1 diabetes. Study-level background: Across all samples, 100 million to 130 million sorted cells were examined. General study findings and limits: Shorter TCRB CDR3s, moderately but significantly so, marked every one of the four CD4+ subsets in Type 1 diabetes patients.

Trimming shortened V by 1 base and J by 4 bases, and 8 bases separated the two germline ends. Germline V lookup: CDR1 SEHNR, CDR2 FQNEAQ (reference sequence). The CDR3 is made up of 13 amino acids. Details on this clone: Its cognate antigen is unknown.

The investigators reverse transcribed all of the isolated RNA, so they sequenced expressed TCRB transcripts. Some clones are missing from TCRdb's copy, which holds only in-frame ones; the method was immunoSEQ multiplex PCR. The sample holds 200,000 to 250,000 clones; about 15% are singletons and the top ten take roughly 0.02%. The sample comprised naive CD4+ T cells from blood. The chain joins TRBV7-9 to TRBJ2-7; D ambiguous. The sequence was collected from a man aged 30 to 39 with type 1 diabetes. Here the CDR3 DNA reads TGTGCCAGCAGCTTAGTGAGCGCGTACGAGCAGTACTTC. Translation gives CASSLVSAYEQYF.